A selection of T cell receptor beta chains follows, all from one sample in a study of blood T cell repertoires in COVID-19. Using immunoSEQ multiplex PCR, the repertoire was profiled, and TCRdb retains in-frame clones only, with some absent. The sample comprises tens of thousands of clones, 70% to 85% of which are singletons, and 1.5% to 2% rests with the top ten. Material: peripheral blood. These receptors were collected from a woman aged 60 to 75 with acute or convalescent COVID-19. The CDR3 runs from the conserved cysteine through the conserved F or W. Each record gives: J gene, V gene, clone size, D gene, CDR3 protein, CDR3 DNA. D genes are given only for firm matches. Rows may omit the clone size; those that give it use once, few, many or a size class.

TRBJ1-1,TRBV29-1,.,.,CSVDGGKNTEAFF,TGCAGCGTTGATGGGGGGAAGAACACTGAAGCTTTCTTT
TRBJ1-5,TRBV30,few,.,CAWMAGGNQPQHF,TGTGCCTGGATGGCAGGGGGCAATCAGCCCCAGCATTTT
TRBJ1-2,TRBV19,.,TRBD1,CASQRPGGLHYGYTF,TGTGCCAGCCAACGACCAGGGGGCCTACACTATGGCTACACCTTC
TRBJ2-1,TRBV7-6,.,TRBD2,CASSSGLAGLSEQFF,TGTGCCAGCAGCTCGGGACTAGCGGGGTTGAGTGAGCAGTTCTTC
TRBJ2-5,TRBV12-3/TRBV12-4,.,.,CASSRQGKETQYF,TGTGCCAGCAGTAGGCAGGGAAAGGAGACCCAGTACTTC
TRBJ1-1,TRBV5-4,.,TRBD1,CASSSTGGGEAFF,TGTGCCAGCAGCTCAACAGGGGGCGGGGAAGCTTTCTTT
TRBJ2-7,TRBV6-1,.,.,CASSDPPSRTYEQYF,TGTGCCAGCAGTGATCCCCCGAGCCGCACCTACGAGCAGTACTTC
TRBJ1-1,TRBV7-9,.,.,CASSLRGQGNTEAFF,TGTGCCAGCAGCTTAAGAGGTCAGGGAAACACTGAAGCTTTCTTT
TRBJ2-6,TRBV19,.,.,CASSIALGANVLTF,TGTGCCAGTAGTATAGCGCTAGGGGCCAACGTCCTGACTTTC
TRBJ2-3,TRBV7-7,.,TRBD2,CASSLAGTSGDTQYF,TGTGCCAGCAGCTTAGCCGGGACTAGCGGAGATACGCAGTATTTT
TRBJ2-7,TRBV19,few,TRBD2,CATSPAGGLFFSHEQYF,TGTGCCACCTCCCCAGCGGGGGGGCTTTTTTTCAGCCACGAGCAGTACTTC
TRBJ2-5,TRBV18,few,.,CASSRGGGEETQYF,TGTGCCAGCTCACGGGGCGGCGGGGAAGAGACCCAGTACTTC
TRBJ1-2,TRBV25-1,.,.,CASSAAGNYGYTF,TGTGCCAGCAGTGCGGCGGGTAACTATGGCTACACCTTC
TRBJ1-1,TRBV3-1/TRBV3-2,.,.,CASSSWSRWNTEAFF,TGTGCCAGCAGCTCTTGGAGTCGGTGGAACACTGAAGCTTTCTTT
TRBJ1-2,TRBV19,.,TRBD1,CASSSGQGNYGYTF,TGTGCCAGTAGTAGCGGACAGGGGAACTATGGCTACACCTTC
TRBJ2-2,TRBV5-8,.,.,CASSSNPRGGELFF,TGTGCCAGCAGTTCCAACCCCCGAGGCGGGGAGCTGTTTTTT
TRBJ1-1,TRBV10-3,few,TRBD1,CAISGTGRDTEAFF,TGTGCCATCAGTGGGACAGGGAGGGACACTGAAGCTTTCTTT
TRBJ2-2,TRBV2,.,.,CASRPRGVRTGELFF,TGTGCCAGCAGGCCCAGGGGAGTGAGGACCGGGGAGCTGTTTTTT
TRBJ1-1,TRBV6-5,.,TRBD1,CASSYSGQGPNTEAFF,TGTGCCAGCAGTTACTCGGGACAGGGGCCAAACACTGAAGCTTTCTTT
TRBJ2-2,TRBV19,.,TRBD2,CASSPGLAGYTGELFF,TGTGCCAGTAGTCCGGGACTAGCGGGATACACCGGGGAGCTGTTTTTT
TRBJ1-4,TRBV7-9,.,.,CAIHSRVGEKLFF,TGTGCCATTCACAGCCGTGTCGGTGAAAAACTGTTTTTT
TRBJ1-1,TRBV2,few,TRBD1,CASSQPGQLLRNTEAFF,TGTGCCAGCAGTCAACCGGGACAGCTACTTCGGAACACTGAAGCTTTCTTT
TRBJ2-3,TRBV19,once,TRBD1,CASSDRGQADTQYF,TGTGCCAGTAGCGACAGGGGGCAGGCAGATACGCAGTATTTT
TRBJ1-5,TRBV11-2,few,TRBD1,CASSLLTMTGQGQPQHF,TGTGCCAGCAGCTTACTAACCATGACAGGGCAGGGACAGCCCCAGCATTTT
TRBJ1-2,TRBV7-2,.,.,CASSLGTASYGYTF,TGTGCCAGCAGCTTAGGGACAGCCTCCTATGGCTACACCTTC
TRBJ1-2,TRBV28,.,.,CASSTRRPETGGYTF,TGTGCCAGCAGTACCCGCCGCCCCGAGACTGGTGGCTACACCTTC
TRBJ1-2,TRBV5-1,.,.,CASSLSQGEDGYTF,TGCGCCAGCAGCTTGAGCCAGGGCGAGGATGGCTACACCTTC
TRBJ1-2,TRBV4-1,.,TRBD1,CASSRGQGGTDYGYTF,TGCGCCAGCAGCCGAGGACAGGGCGGAACGGACTATGGCTACACCTTC
TRBJ2-7,TRBV12-3/TRBV12-4,.,TRBD1,CASTQQGDEQYF,TGTGCCAGCACCCAACAGGGGGACGAGCAGTACTTC
TRBJ1-5,TRBV19,.,.,CASSMGPYSNQPQHF,TGTGCCAGTAGTATGGGCCCCTATAGCAATCAGCCCCAGCATTTT
TRBJ1-3,TRBV5-1,.,.,CASSLAGQGPGNTIYF,TGCGCCAGCAGCTTGGCCGGGCAGGGCCCTGGAAACACCATATATTTT
TRBJ1-4,TRBV9,.,.,CASSVVGEINEKLFF,TGTGCCAGCAGCGTAGTAGGGGAAATTAATGAAAAACTGTTTTTT
TRBJ2-3,TRBV11-3,.,TRBD1,CASSGPGQGADTQYF,TGTGCCAGCAGCGGGCCGGGACAGGGGGCAGATACGCAGTATTTT
TRBJ2-4,TRBV3-1/TRBV3-2,.,TRBD2,CASSQRGGRKRDIQYF,TGTGCCAGCAGCCAGCGGGGGGGCCGGAAAAGAGACATTCAGTACTTC
TRBJ2-5,TRBV5-1,.,TRBD2,CASRIVAGGPQETQYF,TGCGCCAGCAGAATAGTAGCGGGGGGGCCCCAAGAGACCCAGTACTTC
TRBJ2-7,TRBV11-1,.,TRBD2,CASSPRGGVDEQYF,TGTGCCAGCAGCCCCCGGGGAGGGGTCGACGAGCAGTACTTC
TRBJ2-3,TRBV7-7,few,TRBD2,CASSPGTSGISTDTQYF,TGTGCCAGCAGCCCCGGGACTAGCGGGATAAGCACAGATACGCAGTATTTT
TRBJ1-6,TRBV6-4,few,.,CASSAGNSPLHF,TGTGCCAGCAGCGCCGGTAATTCACCCCTCCACTTT
TRBJ1-1,TRBV19,.,.,CASSIPGGGAVTEAFF,TGTGCCAGTAGTATCCCAGGTGGGGGGGCGGTCACTGAAGCTTTCTTT
TRBJ2-5,TRBV5-4,.,TRBD2,CASSPFAGGQETQYF,TGTGCCAGCAGCCCCTTCGCGGGGGGGCAAGAGACCCAGTACTTC
TRBJ2-5,TRBV6-5,.,TRBD2,CASSSGGARETQYF,TGTGCCAGCAGTAGCGGGGGGGCCAGAGAGACCCAGTACTTC
TRBJ2-1,TRBV19,.,TRBD1,CASSMHPGQGHYNEQFF,TGTGCCAGTAGTATGCACCCGGGACAGGGGCACTACAATGAGCAGTTCTTC
TRBJ1-6,TRBV12-3/TRBV12-4,few,.,CASSSLVRPLHF,TGTGCCAGCAGCTCCCTGGTGAGACCCCTCCACTTT
TRBJ2-1,TRBV7-2,.,.,CASSSPKRTFSYNEQFF,TGTGCCAGCAGCTCGCCCAAGAGGACTTTCTCCTACAATGAGCAGTTCTTC
TRBJ2-3,TRBV20-1,few,TRBD2,CSASISGGADTQYF,TGCAGTGCTAGTATTAGCGGGGGGGCGGATACGCAGTATTTT
TRBJ2-2,TRBV18,.,.,CASSPTGDSTGELFF,TGTGCCAGCTCACCAACGGGGGACAGCACCGGGGAGCTGTTTTTT
TRBJ2-3,TRBV19,.,.,CASSGEAANTQYF,TGTGCCAGTAGTGGGGAGGCGGCCAATACGCAGTATTTT
TRBJ2-1,TRBV15,.,TRBD2,CATSRVSGRARDNEQFF,TGTGCCACCAGCAGAGTTAGCGGGAGGGCCCGGGACAATGAGCAGTTCTTC
TRBJ1-1,TRBV20-1,once,.,CSASSRRPNTEAFF,TGCAGTGCTAGTTCTAGACGCCCGAACACTGAAGCTTTCTTT
TRBJ1-1,TRBV19,.,.,CASSNRRGGSTEAFF,TGTGCCAGTAGTAACCGTCGGGGAGGCAGCACTGAAGCTTTCTTT
TRBJ2-3,TRBV5-1,.,TRBD1,CASSSGQGRGTDTQYF,TGCGCCAGCAGCTCTGGACAGGGTCGGGGGACAGATACGCAGTATTTT
TRBJ2-5,TRBV7-6,.,TRBD1,CASSSHIRTGGETQYF,TGTGCCAGCAGCTCCCATATTCGGACAGGGGGGGAGACCCAGTACTTC
TRBJ1-5,TRBV6-1,.,TRBD1,CASSELGTGGYQPQHF,TGTGCCAGCAGTGAACTCGGGACAGGGGGATATCAGCCCCAGCATTTT
TRBJ2-1,TRBV19,.,.,CARGCGTEYNEQFF,TGTGCCAGAGGGTGCGGGACAGAGTACAATGAGCAGTTCTTC